The 27 T cell receptor beta chains in this list originate from one sample, sequenced in a study of beta chain features in type 1 diabetes. Study outcomes and limitations: All four CD4+ subsets of Type 1 diabetes patients contained TCRB CDR3s that were moderately but significantly shorter.

These receptors are not linked to any known antigen. Expressed TCRB transcripts were sequenced after all isolated RNA was converted to cDNA. The repertoire was sequenced with immunoSEQ multiplex PCR; TCRdb's copy has only in-frame clones and lacks some. Among a few hundred thousand clones listed, over 11% were seen once. Sequenced sample: naive CD4+ T cells from blood. The receptors come from a man aged 30-40 years with type 1 diabetes.

V gene TRBV5-1 combines with J gene TRBJ2-7, with TRBD2 matching over 9 bases. J gave up 0 bases and V 4 bases, and 11 bases lay outside the gene matches. Germline V CDR1 and CDR2: SGHRS, YFSETQ. The CDR3 consists of 17 residues. CDR3 region: CASSVVSGSLSSYEQYF. The CDR3 DNA reads as TGCGCCAGCAGCGTTGTTAGCGGGAGCCTGAGCTCCTACGAGCAGTACTTC.

This clone was recorded a few times. Distinct nucleotide sequences in the sample also encode this CDR3. The chain uses TRBV30 and TRBJ1-5; D is undetermined. The ends were cut back, 0 bases at V and 1 base at J, with 4 bases in the middle. CDR3 length: 13 residues. The germline V gene has CDR1 GTSNPN and CDR2 SVGIG (reference sequence). CDR3 protein: CAWSVQSNQPQHF. Here the CDR3 DNA reads TGTGCCTGGAGTGTCCAGAGCAATCAGCCCCAGCATTTT.

This clone occurred a few times. The chain is built from TRBV5-1 and TRBJ1-1; the match to TRBD1 covers 9 bases. Germline loops: CDR1 SGHRS, CDR2 YFSETQ. With V trimmed by 0 bases and J by 4 bases, 4 bases remained unmatched. This CDR3 spans 15 amino acids. This CDR3 is CASSLAGQGFTEAFF. DNA for the CDR3: TGCGCCAGCAGCTTGGCGGGACAGGGTTTCACTGAAGCTTTCTTT.

This clone turned up a few times. The chain joins TRBV29-1 to TRBJ2-1; possibly TRBD2 for D (6 bases). The V gene's germline CDR1 is SQVTM and CDR2 ANQGSEA. This CDR3 has 13 residues. CDR3 loop: CSRNGAGTNEQFF. The CDR3 DNA sequence: TGCAGTCGAAATGGGGCGGGAACCAATGAGCAGTTCTTC.

As for this clone: One junction end does not reproduce the germline sequence, and a read error may be involved. The V call is TRBV30, the J call TRBJ2-6; tentative D call: TRBD1 (5 bases). Germline loops: CDR1 GTSNPN, CDR2 SVGIG (reference sequence). This CDR3 contains 15 residues. The CDR3 reads CAWSPGDSGANVLTF. The CDR3 nucleotides are TGTGCCTGGAGTCCAGGAGACTCTGGGGCCAACGTCCTGACCTTC.

For this clone: Distinct nucleotide sequences in the sample also encode this CDR3. The chain recombines TRBV5-4 with TRBJ2-3; 7 bases agree with TRBD2. This CDR3 spans 15 amino acids. V was pared by 4 bases and J by 0 bases, with 5 bases of the junction left unmatched. CDR1 and CDR2 from the germline V gene are SGHNT and YYREEE (reference sequence). The chain's CDR3 is CASSLGGTSTDTQYF. The CDR3 DNA sequence: TGTGCCAGCAGCCTCGGGGGGACGAGCACAGATACGCAGTATTTT.

This clone occurred a few times. The chain uses TRBV27 and TRBJ2-7, with 11 positions matching TRBD2. V lost 5 bases, J lost 4 bases, and 10 bases stayed unmatched. Germline V gene data show CDR1 as MNHEY and CDR2 as SMNVEV (reference sequence). The CDR3 consists of 16 residues. In DNA, the CDR3 is TGTGCCAGCAGTCCGAACCGACTAGCGGGACTGTACGAGCAGTACTTC. Amino acids: CASSPNRLAGLYEQYF.

This clone was counted a few times. The chain is built from TRBV2 and TRBJ1-2; maybe TRBD1 (6 bases). With 4 bases removed from V and 6 bases from J, the gap between germline ends came to 15 bases. Germline lookup yields CDR1 SNHLY and CDR2 FYNNEI. This CDR3 has 14 amino acids. The CDR3 DNA follows: TGTGCCAGCAGTGCTACAGGGCCCACCGATGGCTACACCTTC. Encoded protein: CASSATGPTDGYTF. The variable domain in full, completed from reference TRBV2 and TRBJ1-2, reads EPEVTQTPSHQVTQMGQEVILRCVPISNHLYFYWYRQILGQKVEFLVSFYNNEISEKSEIFDDQFSVERPDGSNFTLKIRSTKLEDSAMYFCASSATGPTDGYTFGSGTRLTVV.

The genes are TRBV10-3 and TRBJ2-5; a possible D gene is TRBD2 (6 bases). V lost 4 bases and J 4 bases, leaving 10 bases between the germline ends. The germline V gene encodes CDR1 ENHRY and CDR2 SYGVKD. The CDR3 is 13 residues long. CDR3 protein: CAISAAGSETQYF. For the CDR3, the DNA is TGTGCCATCAGTGCGGCGGGGTCAGAGACCCAGTACTTC.

In its sample, this clone was seen a few times. The chain has TRBV9 and TRBJ1-2; 11 positions agree with TRBD1. V gave up 3 bases and J gave up 7 bases; unmatched junction bases: 8. Germline CDR1 is SGDLS and CDR2 is YYNGEE. CDR3 size: 15 residues. The CDR3 protein is CASSGGQGARGGYTF. The CDR3 region has the DNA TGTGCCAGCAGCGGCGGACAGGGGGCTAGAGGTGGCTACACCTTC.

A few counts support this clone. The rearrangement uses TRBV28 and TRBJ1-1; 7 bases match TRBD1. The V gene end was trimmed by 4 bases and the J gene end by 3 bases; junction bases not matched to a gene: 5. The CDR3 runs 14 residues. The germline CDR1 and CDR2 sequences are MDHEN and SYDVKM. The CDR3 DNA is TGTGCCAGCAGTTCAGGGGGGCCGGACACTGAAGCTTTCTTT. Translating gives CASSSGGPDTEAFF.

The V call is TRBV30, the J call TRBJ2-1; D unresolved. CDR3 length: 12 amino acids. The germline gives CDR1 GTSNPN, CDR2 SVGIG (reference sequence). Trimming took 3 bases from V and 7 from J, leaving 10 bases between them. Here the CDR3 DNA reads TGTGCCTGGAGGGAATGGAGAAATGAGCAGTTCTTC. This sequence encodes CAWREWRNEQFF.

This chain connects TRBV30 to TRBJ2-1; 14 positions agree with TRBD2. This CDR3 comprises 13 residues. Losses at the gene ends were 1 base for V and 14 bases for J; bases not matched to a gene: 4. Germline CDR1 and CDR2: GTSNPN and SVGIG (reference sequence). This chain's CDR3 is CAWSAGTSGSEFF. CDR3 bases: TGTGCCTGGAGTGCCGGGACTAGCGGGAGCGAGTTCTTC.

This clone has a handful of counts. The CDR3 nucleotides are TGTGCCAGCAGACCCCCAGGGGACGTACGCACAGATACGCAGTATTTT. Translated, it gives CASRPPGDVRTDTQYF. The chain carries TRBV11-2 and TRBJ2-3; TRBD1 might be the D (6 bases). This CDR3 comprises 16 residues. Trimming took 6 bases from V and 1 from J, leaving 17 bases between them. The germline gives CDR1 SGHAT, CDR2 FQNNGV.

J is TRBJ2-7 and V is TRBV2; tentative D call: TRBD2 (5 bases). There are 15 residues in the CDR3. Trimming took off 3 bases at V and 0 bases at J, with 12 bases between the two ends. The germline CDR1 and CDR2 sequences are SNHLY and FYNNEI. The CDR3 loop reads CASSDDYPSSYEQYF. The CDR3 DNA is TGTGCCAGCAGTGACGACTACCCCAGCTCCTACGAGCAGTACTTC.

This clone was picked up a small number of times. The chain couples TRBV10-3 to TRBJ2-3; the match to TRBD2 covers 8 bases. The germline CDR1 and CDR2 sequences are ENHRY and SYGVKD. V was pared by 3 bases and J by 4 bases, with 6 bases of the junction left unmatched. The CDR3 runs to 15 residues. The CDR3 reads CAISETREGSDTQYF. As DNA, the CDR3 is TGTGCCATCAGTGAAACTCGGGAGGGCTCAGATACGCAGTATTTT.

In this sample, this clone turned up a few times. The CDR3: CASSEDIPIYGEQFF. The CDR3, as DNA: TGCGCCAGCAGCGAGGACATACCCATTTATGGTGAGCAGTTCTTC. The chain employs TRBV5-1 and TRBJ2-1, with D perhaps TRBD1 (5 bases). V dropped 4 bases and J dropped 9 bases, with 20 bases sitting between them. CDR1 SGHRS and CDR2 YFSETQ come from the germline V gene. The CDR3 has 15 amino acids.

This clone appeared a few times. The chain is built from TRBV5-1 and TRBJ2-6, with D possibly being TRBD2 (7 bases). The CDR3 runs to 14 residues. Trimming took off 10 bases at V and 1 base at J, with 12 bases between the two ends. Germline V lookup: CDR1 SGHRS, CDR2 YFSETQ. The CDR3 DNA reads TGCGCCTCAAGGGGGGGGTCTGGGGCCAACGTCCTGACTTTC. This sequence encodes CASRGGSGANVLTF.

This clone was seen more than once but under ten times. The chain has TRBV2 and TRBJ2-3, with D possibly being TRBD2 (5 bases). Trimming pared 2 bases from V and 1 base from J, leaving 10 bases between. Germline loops: CDR1 SNHLY, CDR2 FYNNEI. The CDR3 extends over 15 amino acids. Written as DNA, the CDR3 is TGTGCCAGCAGTGAATATTTGGGAGGCACAGATACGCAGTATTTT. This sequence encodes CASSEYLGGTDTQYF.

This chain connects TRBV13 to TRBJ2-4; a weak D match, TRBD2 (6 bases). Trimming took 5 bases from V and 7 from J, leaving 12 bases between them. Germline lookup yields CDR1 PRHDT and CDR2 FYEKMQ (reference sequence). The CDR3 extends over 13 amino acids. As DNA, the CDR3 is TGTGCCAGCAGCGCTGTTGGGGGGAACATTCAGTACTTC. Translating gives CASSAVGGNIQYF.

This clone has a handful of counts. This sequence joins TRBV27 and TRBJ2-1; the match to TRBD2 covers 7 bases. CDR1 MNHEY and CDR2 SMNVEV come from the germline V gene (reference sequence). Losses at the gene ends were 5 bases for V and 3 bases for J; bases not matched to a gene: 13. The CDR3 is 17 amino acids. CDR3 region: CASSPYFRGGGYNEQFF. CDR3 DNA sequence: TGTGCCAGCAGTCCGTACTTCCGTGGCGGGGGCTACAATGAGCAGTTCTTC.

The chain employs TRBV7-9 and TRBJ1-2, with no clear D. Per the germline V gene, CDR1 is SEHNR and CDR2 is FQNEAQ (reference sequence). Trimming left V 2 bases short and J 8 bases short, with 12 bases between. The CDR3 has 13 residues. CDR3 region: CASSLKGGYGYTF. CDR3 sequence (DNA): TGTGCCAGCAGCTTAAAGGGAGGGTACGGCTACACCTTC. The entire variable domain, with the rest obtained from reference TRBV7-9 and TRBJ1-2, is as follows: DTGVSQNPRHKITKRGQNVTFRCDPISEHNRLYWYRQTLGQGPEFLTYFQNEAQLEKSRLLSDRFSAERPKGSFSTLEIQRTEQGDSAMYLCASSLKGGYGYTFGSGTRLTVV.

Only a few counts were recorded for this clone. The chain links TRBV9 to TRBJ2-5; 8 bases agree with TRBD2. Germline V CDR1 and CDR2: SGDLS, YYNGEE. V lost 0 bases, J lost 1 base, and 2 bases stayed unmatched. The length of the CDR3 is 15 residues. The CDR3 DNA follows: TGTGCCAGCAGCGTAGTTAGCGGGACCCAAGAGACCCAGTACTTC. Translated, it gives CASSVVSGTQETQYF. Full variable domain (missing parts from reference TRBV9 and TRBJ2-5): DSGVTQTPKHLITATGQRVTLRCSPRSGDLSVYWYQQSLDQGLQFLIQYYNGEERAKGNILERFSAQQFPDLHSELNLSSLELGDSALYFCASSVVSGTQETQYFGPGTRLLVL.

The chain has TRBV5-1 and TRBJ2-6, with TRBD1 identical over 8 bases. CDR1 is SGHRS, CDR2 YFSETQ, per germline. The CDR3 has 15 amino acids. After removal of 4 bases from V and 4 bases from J, the junction contained 4 bases not matched to a gene. CDR3 nucleotides: TGCGCCAGCAGCGCAGGGGGCGCGGGGGCCAACGTCCTGACTTTC. It codes for CASSAGGAGANVLTF.

The chain links TRBV2 to TRBJ1-2; a possible D gene is TRBD1 (5 bases). This CDR3 spans 13 amino acids. Trimming shortened V by 7 bases and J by 0 bases, and 9 bases separated the two germline ends. CDR1 is SNHLY, CDR2 FYNNEI, per germline. The CDR3 DNA sequence: TGTGCCAGCACTAGACAGACTAACTATGGCTACACCTTC. It is translated as CASTRQTNYGYTF.

This clone has only a few counts. The chain joins TRBV7-9 to TRBJ1-2, with D uncertain. CDR1 is SEHNR, CDR2 FQNEAQ, per germline (reference sequence). The CDR3 is 13 residues long. Trimming shortened V by 5 bases and J by 6 bases, and 13 bases separated the two germline ends. CDR3 DNA: TGTGCCAGCAGCCCGCGGATATCTGATGGCTACACCTTC. Translated, it gives CASSPRISDGYTF.

V and J are TRBV10-3 and TRBJ1-2; D remains unclear. Germline assignment: CDR1 ENHRY and CDR2 SYGVKD. Trimming left V 0 bases short and J 12 bases short, with 20 bases between. This CDR3 comprises 15 residues. The CDR3 DNA follows: TGTGCCATCAGTGAGTCGAACGCTTTCCTAAGCGCCCACACCTTC. Translation: CAISESNAFLSAHTF.